These T cell receptor beta chains were read from a single sample in a study of shared clonotypes between healthy human individuals. Profiling relied on immunoSEQ multiplex PCR, and the TCRdb table lists in-frame clones only, not all of them. Of about 2.5 million clones detected, approximately 90% appear once; the ten largest clones hold approximately 0.4%. The sequencing sample was made of naive CD4+ T cells from PBMCs. The receptors originated from a man between 18 and 29 years old in good health. Some clones in this sample may be carry-over from other donors' samples. Each CDR3 is given with its conserved first and last residue. A D gene is named only where the DNA matches it firmly. Not every row has a clone size; where given, it reads once, few, many or a size class.

size,J,D,V,CDR3,DNA
NA,TRBJ2-7,TRBD1,TRBV5-1,CASSPGRDRGAYEQYF,TGCGCCAGCAGTCCGGGGCGGGACAGGGGCGCCTACGAGCAGTACTTC
NA,TRBJ2-5,NA,TRBV30,CAWSGAGQETQYF,TGTGCCTGGAGTGGGGCCGGACAAGAGACCCAGTACTTC
NA,TRBJ2-5,NA,TRBV4-2,CASSQGGTLAPQGETQYF,TGTGCCAGCAGCCAAGGCGGGACACTCGCGCCCCAGGGGGAGACCCAGTACTTC
NA,TRBJ2-4,NA,TRBV2,CASRRGVPKTNIQYF,TGTGCCAGCAGGAGGGGAGTGCCAAAAACAAACATTCAGTACTTC
NA,TRBJ1-1,NA,TRBV11-2,CASSLHQNTEAFF,TGTGCCAGCAGCTTACATCAGAACACTGAAGCTTTCTTT
few,TRBJ1-5,NA,TRBV28,CASSPPQHF,TGTGCCAGCAGCCCGCCCCAGCATTTT
NA,TRBJ1-2,NA,TRBV28,CASSSSGYGYTF,TGTGCCAGCAGTAGCTCAGGCTATGGCTACACCTTC
NA,TRBJ1-3,TRBD1,TRBV19,CASSPDRDYGNTIYF,TGTGCCAGTAGTCCGGACAGGGATTACGGAAACACCATATATTTT
NA,TRBJ2-3,TRBD2,TRBV7-2,CASSFGLAGPTDTQYF,TGTGCCAGCAGCTTCGGACTAGCGGGACCCACAGATACGCAGTATTTT
NA,TRBJ1-1,NA,TRBV7-3,CASSPQGLGGTEAFF,TGTGCCAGCAGCCCGCAGGGATTAGGGGGAACTGAAGCTTTCTTT
NA,TRBJ2-6,NA,TRBV7-3,CASSRPSGANVLTF,TGTGCCAGCAGCCGCCCTTCTGGGGCCAACGTCCTGACTTTC
NA,TRBJ1-3,NA,TRBV7-9,CASSPAGQLTSGNTIYF,TGTGCCAGCAGCCCTGCCGGACAGCTTACCTCTGGAAACACCATATATTTT
NA,TRBJ1-1,NA,TRBV28,CASRTGGRENTEAFF,TGTGCCAGCAGAACCGGGGGGCGTGAGAACACTGAAGCTTTCTTT
few,TRBJ2-2,NA,TRBV6-6,CATAPGTGELFF,TGTGCCACCGCACCAGGCACCGGGGAGCTGTTTTTT
NA,TRBJ1-1,NA,TRBV2,CASSPDMKAFF,TGTGCCAGCAGTCCGGACATGAAAGCTTTCTTT
NA,TRBJ2-3,TRBD1,TRBV6-1,CAINRGYLADTQYF,TGTGCCATCAACAGGGGATACTTGGCAGATACGCAGTATTTT
NA,TRBJ2-2,NA,TRBV2,CASSGHHLNTGELFF,TGTGCCAGCAGTGGCCACCATTTGAACACCGGGGAGCTGTTTTTT
NA,TRBJ2-7,TRBD2,TRBV4-3,CASSVGGSGTYEQYF,TGCGCCAGCAGCGTGGGCGGGAGCGGGACCTACGAGCAGTACTTC
NA,TRBJ2-3,NA,TRBV5-6,CASSLRAVTDTQYF,TGTGCCAGCAGCTTGAGGGCCGTCACAGATACGCAGTATTTT
NA,TRBJ2-1,NA,TRBV28,CASSFPTHPWGEQFF,TGTGCCAGCAGTTTCCCGACTCACCCCTGGGGTGAGCAGTTCTTC
few,TRBJ1-1,NA,TRBV5-1,CASMGGNTEAFF,TGCGCCAGCATGGGGGGGAACACTGAAGCTTTCTTT
few,TRBJ1-2,TRBD1,TRBV6-1,CASSRDSLDGYTF,TGTGCCAGCAGTCGGGACAGTCTCGATGGCTACACCTTC
NA,TRBJ2-7,NA,TRBV2,CASSGSKTHHYNYEQYF,TGTGCCAGCAGTGGGAGCAAGACACACCATTACAACTACGAGCAGTACTTC
NA,TRBJ1-5,NA,TRBV15,CATSRDVRVSSNQPQHF,TGTGCCACCAGCAGAGATGTGCGGGTGAGTAGCAATCAGCCCCAGCATTTT
NA,TRBJ2-1,NA,TRBV4-1,CASSQDFGFSYNEQFF,TGCGCCAGCAGCCAAGATTTCGGGTTCTCCTACAATGAGCAGTTCTTC
NA,TRBJ1-2,NA,TRBV28,CASTISPNYGYTF,TGTGCCAGCACCATTTCACCTAACTATGGCTACACCTTC
NA,TRBJ1-2,NA,TRBV6-1,CASSSVGAGGYTF,TGTGCCAGCAGTTCCGTCGGCGCGGGTGGCTACACCTTC
NA,TRBJ2-7,TRBD2,TRBV5-1,CASSINRNDRLAGSSYEQYF,TGCGCCAGCAGCATAAACAGGAATGATAGGCTAGCGGGGAGCTCCTACGAGCAGTACTTC
NA,TRBJ2-3,TRBD2,TRBV11-2,CASSLKLIAGVRDTQYF,TGTGCCAGCAGCTTAAAGCTCATCGCGGGAGTCAGAGATACGCAGTATTTT
NA,TRBJ2-3,NA,TRBV20-1,CSARAGDTQYF,TGCAGTGCTAGAGCGGGAGATACGCAGTATTTT
once,TRBJ1-2,TRBD1,TRBV28,CASSLRGSGQGNYGYTF,TGTGCCAGCAGTTTAAGGGGTTCGGGACAGGGTAACTATGGCTACACCTTC
NA,TRBJ2-7,TRBD1,TRBV28,CASSSSPGTGAYEQYF,TGTGCCAGCAGTTCCTCCCCCGGGACAGGGGCCTACGAGCAGTACTTC
NA,TRBJ2-3,NA,TRBV6-5,CASSYSLGASTDTQYF,TGTGCCAGCAGTTATAGTTTAGGGGCCTCCACAGATACGCAGTATTTT
NA,TRBJ1-1,NA,TRBV5-6,CASSPRRVWNTEAFF,TGTGCCAGCAGCCCGAGACGAGTGTGGAACACTGAAGCTTTCTTT
once,TRBJ1-5,NA,TRBV9,CASSVSPGGNQPQHF,TGTGCCAGCAGCGTCAGCCCGGGGGGCAATCAGCCCCAGCATTTT
NA,TRBJ1-4,TRBD1,TRBV19,CASSQQGKSNEKLFF,TGTGCCAGTAGTCAACAGGGGAAAAGTAATGAAAAACTGTTTTTT
NA,TRBJ2-7,NA,TRBV6-5,CASRLTRSYEQYF,TGTGCCAGCCGGCTGACGCGCTCCTACGAGCAGTACTTC
NA,TRBJ1-5,NA,TRBV27,CASSLSGNQPQHF,TGTGCCAGCAGTTTATCGGGGAATCAGCCCCAGCATTTT